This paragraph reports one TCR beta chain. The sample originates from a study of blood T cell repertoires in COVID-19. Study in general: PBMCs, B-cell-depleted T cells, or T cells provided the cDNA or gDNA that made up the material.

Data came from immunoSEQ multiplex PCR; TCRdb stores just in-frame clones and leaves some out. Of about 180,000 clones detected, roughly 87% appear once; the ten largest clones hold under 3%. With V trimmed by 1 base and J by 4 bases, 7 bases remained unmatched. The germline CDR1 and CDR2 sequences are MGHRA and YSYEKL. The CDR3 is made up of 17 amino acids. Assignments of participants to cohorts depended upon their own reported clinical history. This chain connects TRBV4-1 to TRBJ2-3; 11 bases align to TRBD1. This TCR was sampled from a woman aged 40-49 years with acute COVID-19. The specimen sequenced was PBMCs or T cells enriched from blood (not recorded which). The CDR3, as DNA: TGCGCCAGCAGCCAAGTAGGGGACAGGGGGTACTCAGATACGCAGTATTTT. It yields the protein CASSQVGDRGYSDTQYF.